This T cell receptor (beta chain) was captured in a study of beta chain features in type 1 diabetes. As regards this clone: Its antigen is as yet unknown.

The study's findings and limits: When cDNA is sequenced, cells with high TCR expression could be over-represented. Shorter TCRB CDR3s, moderately but significantly so, were found in Type 1 diabetes patients in all four CD4+ subsets. Fewer junction insertions and more nucleotide deletions appeared in type 1 diabetes patients.

Sequenced material consisted of expressed TCRB transcripts (all of the isolated RNA was reverse transcribed). Clones were read by immunoSEQ multiplex PCR, and TCRdb kept only the in-frame ones, dropping some. The sample yields 600,000 to 700,000 clones, 13% seen once. CDR1 and CDR2 from the germline V gene are KGHSH and LQKENI. V lost 3 bases and J lost 3; bases outside the gene matches: 5. This CDR3 region has 16 residues. The chain employs TRBV18 and TRBJ1-5, with 10 bases that match TRBD1. The receptor was isolated from a man younger than 35 with type 1 diabetes. The specimen was naive CD4+ T cells from blood. The CDR3 reads CASSPTGQGNNQPQHF. The CDR3 region has the DNA TGTGCCAGCTCACCCACGGGACAGGGGAACAATCAGCCCCAGCATTTT.